This TCR beta chain is drawn from a study of blood T cell repertoires in COVID-19. Per the authors' pipeline: Cell counts per sample came from amplifying reference gene primers. Repertoires were generated with immunoSEQ multiplex PCR, while TCRdb's copy carries only in-frame clones and drops some. V and J calls plus clone size are reproduced from that table; the DNA served to infer D and trimming. This table has hundreds of thousands of clones, 80% to 90% appearing once. Germline V lookup: CDR1 MDHEN, CDR2 SYDVKM. The ends lost 5 bases at V and 7 bases at J; junction bases unmatched: 11. This CDR3 comprises 16 residues. Assignment of participants to cohorts was predicated upon participant-reported clinical history.

The rearrangement links TRBV28 to TRBJ1-2; 12 bases agree with TRBD1. Sequenced material: PBMCs or T cells enriched from blood (not recorded which). The sequence derives from a man younger than 40 who had recovered from COVID-19. CDR3 protein: CASSPGGQGARSGYTF. CDR3 DNA sequence: TGTGCCAGCAGTCCTGGGGGACAGGGGGCTAGAAGTGGCTACACCTTC.